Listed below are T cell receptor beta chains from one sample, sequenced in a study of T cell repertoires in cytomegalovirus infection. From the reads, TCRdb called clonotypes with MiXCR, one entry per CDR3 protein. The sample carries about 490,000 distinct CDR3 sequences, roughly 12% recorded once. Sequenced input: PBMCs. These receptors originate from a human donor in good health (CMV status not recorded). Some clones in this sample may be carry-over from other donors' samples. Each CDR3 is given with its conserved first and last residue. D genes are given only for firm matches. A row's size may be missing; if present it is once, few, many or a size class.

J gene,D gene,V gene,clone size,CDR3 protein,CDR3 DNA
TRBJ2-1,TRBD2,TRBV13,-,CASSLSGRKKNEQFF,TGTGCCAGCAGCTTAAGCGGGAGAAAAAAAAATGAGCAGTTCTTC
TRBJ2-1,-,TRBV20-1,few,CSARDFNYNEQFF,TGCAGTGCTAGAGACTTCAACTACAATGAGCAGTTCTTC
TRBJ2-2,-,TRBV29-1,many,CSVEKSRNTGELFF,TGCAGCGTTGAGAAGAGTCGGAACACCGGGGAGCTGTTTTTT
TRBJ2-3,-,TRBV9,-,CASSVVSADTQYF,TGTGCCAGCAGCGTAGTTAGCGCAGATACGCAGTATTTT
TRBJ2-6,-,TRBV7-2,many,CASSEGGGANVLTF,TGTGCCAGCAGCGAGGGAGGTGGGGCCAACGTCCTGACTTTC
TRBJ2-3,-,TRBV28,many,CASIRPGLRDTQYF,TGTGCCAGCATCCGGCCGGGGTTGCGGGATACGCAGTATTTT
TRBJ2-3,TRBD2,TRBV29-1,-,CSVPVPGRAFADTQYF,TGCAGCGTCCCCGTCCCCGGGAGGGCCTTCGCAGATACGCAGTATTTT
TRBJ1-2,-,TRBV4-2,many,CASSQVGGYTF,TGTGCCAGCAGCCAAGTTGGTGGCTACACCTTC
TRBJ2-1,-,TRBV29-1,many,CSVGRTNEQFF,TGCAGCGTTGGTAGAACCAATGAGCAGTTCTTC
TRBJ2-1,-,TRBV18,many,CASSPRFSRGLSYNEQFF,TGTGCCAGCTCACCACGTTTTTCGCGGGGCCTTTCTTACAATGAGCAGTTCTTC
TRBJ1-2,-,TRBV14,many,CASSWNDRSKGFNYGYTF,TGTGCCAGCAGTTGGAACGACAGGAGTAAGGGGTTTAACTATGGCTACACCTTC
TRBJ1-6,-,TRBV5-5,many,CASSVSRGSNSPLHF,TGTGCCAGCAGCGTTTCCAGAGGCAGCAATTCACCCCTCCACTTT
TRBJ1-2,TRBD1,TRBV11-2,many,CASSPGTALSGYTF,TGTGCCAGCAGCCCGGGGACAGCCCTGTCTGGCTACACCTTC
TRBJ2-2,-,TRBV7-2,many,CASSLWGELFF,TGTGCCAGCAGCTTGTGGGGGGAGCTGTTTTTT
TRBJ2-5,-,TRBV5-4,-,CASSTGTSRKTQYF,TGTGCCAGCAGCACCGGGACTTCCCGGAAGACCCAGTACTTC
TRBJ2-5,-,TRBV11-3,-,CASSPGSSAETQYF,TGTGCCAGCAGCCCAGGGTCCTCGGCAGAGACCCAGTACTTC
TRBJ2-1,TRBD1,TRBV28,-,CASTLRQGQLFDEQFF,TGTGCCAGCACCCTGAGACAGGGTCAGCTTTTCGATGAGCAGTTCTTC
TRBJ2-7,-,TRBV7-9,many,CASSLAQLISGPTYEQYF,TGTGCCAGCAGCTTAGCTCAACTCATTAGCGGTCCTACCTACGAGCAGTACTTC
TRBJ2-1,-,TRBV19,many,CASRGKKIDEQFF,TGTGCCAGTAGGGGAAAGAAAATTGATGAGCAGTTCTTC
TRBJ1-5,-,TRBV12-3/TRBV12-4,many,CASSFSDSNQPQHF,TGTGCCAGCAGCTTCAGCGATAGCAATCAGCCCCAGCATTTT
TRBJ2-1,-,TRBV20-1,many,CSARDPLSPVNGQFF,TGCAGTGCTAGAGATCCCTTATCTCCCGTCAATGGGCAGTTCTTC
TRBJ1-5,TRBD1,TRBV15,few,CATSTRQGSVGQPQHF,TGTGCCACCAGCACCCGACAGGGTTCAGTGGGTCAGCCCCAGCATTTT
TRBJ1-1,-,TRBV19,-,CASSPTWTANTEAFF,TGTGCCAGTAGTCCGACGTGGACGGCGAACACTGAAGCTTTCTTT
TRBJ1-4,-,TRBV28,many,CASSPQRLNEKLFF,TGTGCCAGCAGTCCACAGAGACTTAATGAAAAACTGTTTTTT
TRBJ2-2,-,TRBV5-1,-,CASSFKAGNTGELFF,TGCGCCAGCAGCTTTAAAGCGGGCAACACCGGGGAGCTGTTTTTT
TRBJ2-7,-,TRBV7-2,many,CASSLGRTSYEQYF,TGTGCCAGCAGCTTAGGTAGAACCTCCTACGAGCAGTACTTC
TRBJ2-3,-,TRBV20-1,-,CSAAAGADTQYF,TGCAGTGCTGCTGCCGGGGCAGATACGCAGTATTTT
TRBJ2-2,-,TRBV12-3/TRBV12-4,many,CASSLITGSGGELFF,TGTGCCAGCAGTTTAATAACAGGGTCGGGCGGGGAGCTGTTTTTT
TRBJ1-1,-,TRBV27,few,CASSSGTMNTEAFF,TGTGCCAGCAGTTCCGGGACCATGAACACTGAAGCTTTCTTT
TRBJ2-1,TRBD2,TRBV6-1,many,CASSYFKLAGGKNEQFF,TGTGCCAGCAGTTATTTCAAACTAGCGGGAGGAAAGAATGAGCAGTTCTTC
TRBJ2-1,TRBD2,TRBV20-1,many,CSARGASGTYNEQFF,TGCAGTGCTAGAGGAGCCAGCGGGACTTACAATGAGCAGTTCTTC
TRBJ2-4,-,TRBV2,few,CASSGSVTKNIQYF,TGTGCCAGCAGTGGTTCAGTAACCAAAAACATTCAGTACTTC
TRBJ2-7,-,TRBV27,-,CASSLSSWVGNEQYF,TGTGCCAGCAGTTTATCGAGCTGGGTGGGAAACGAGCAGTACTTC
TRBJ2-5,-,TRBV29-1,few,CSVSLAAGETQYF,TGCAGCGTATCCTTAGCGGCGGGGGAGACCCAGTACTTC
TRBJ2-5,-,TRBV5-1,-,CASSPQQGRGETQYF,TGCGCCAGCAGCCCCCAACAGGGGCGGGGGGAGACCCAGTACTTC
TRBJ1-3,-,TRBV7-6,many,CASSLRTSWSSGNTIYF,TGTGCCAGCAGCCTAAGGACATCCTGGTCCTCTGGAAACACCATATATTTT
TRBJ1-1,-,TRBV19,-,CASSGRPRTEAFF,TGTGCCAGTAGTGGGCGGCCGCGAACTGAAGCTTTCTTT
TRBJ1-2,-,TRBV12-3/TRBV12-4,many,CASIPGGVANYGYTF,TGTGCCAGCATCCCGGGAGGAGTTGCTAACTATGGCTACACCTTC
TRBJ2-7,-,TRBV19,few,CASNRGAGSYEQYF,TGTGCCAGTAACCGGGGGGCCGGCTCCTACGAGCAGTACTTC